What follows is one T cell receptor beta chain and its context. PCR was performed a second time for roughly 7 to 12 cycles using a sample-barcoded 5' primer and a J-beta primer mix. TCRdb re-called the 5' RACE reads with MiXCR, one entry per CDR3 protein. The sample includes around 600,000 distinct CDR3 sequences, 45% to 55% of them seen just once. This entry is derived from a study of blood T cells in healthy people across ages. Germline V CDR1 and CDR2: KGHSH, LQKENI. V was cut by 6 bases and J by 3 bases, with 12 bases left in between. This CDR3 region has 13 residues. The donors, aged roughly 6 to 95, were healthy Caucasians from Russia.

The rearrangement links TRBV18 to TRBJ2-7; no firm D call. The sample consisted of blood. This sequence was found in an elderly man in good health. The CDR3 is CASSPDLVYEQYF. In DNA form, the CDR3 reads TGTGCCAGCTCGCCAGATCTAGTCTACGAGCAGTACTTC.